The sequence of this T cell receptor beta chain was determined in a study of human T cells and chemical hapten exposure. About the research overall: Sensitization used 2% DPC on approximately 2 cm by approximately 2 cm upper inner arm skin. Patch testing placed 0.01% DPC on the upper back, with readings at 6 days.

Individual cDNA molecules in this library carried unique molecular identifiers. TCRdb re-called the RACE reads with MiXCR, one entry per CDR3 protein. This sample has about 80,000 distinct CDR3 sequences, with 12% to 15% found just once. The table lists this clonotype with a few counts. V was clipped by 0 bases and J by 5 bases; unmatched bases: 7. Germline V CDR1 and CDR2: WNHNN, SYGVQD (reference sequence). CDR3 length equals 16 residues. The time point here: pre-sensitization, week 0. Treatment given: therapeutic diphenylcyclopropenone sensitization with weekly scalp DPC. Samples of blood were obtained prior to the application of each patch test.

This TCR was recovered from a woman in her forties or fifties with alopecia areata. Some clones in this sample may be carry-over from other donors' samples. The sample was whole blood, taken in connection with sensitization to the hapten diphenylcyclopropenone (DPC). The genes are TRBV10-1 and TRBJ2-5, with 9 bases matching TRBD2. The CDR3 here is CASSESTAGGGETQYF. The DNA for the CDR3 is TGCGCCAGCAGTGAGTCGACAGCGGGAGGAGGTGAGACCCAGTACTTC.